These T cell receptor beta chains were read from a single sample in a study of regulatory T cells in long-lasting Graves disease. TCRdb redid the calling of the multiplex PCR reads with MiXCR, one entry per CDR3 protein. The sample lists a few hundred thousand distinct CDR3 sequences, around a fifth occurring once. The specimen was peripheral blood mononuclear cells (PBMCs), collected when the disease was refractory, from a patient treated with antithyroid drugs. Receptors were obtained from a female donor with Graves disease. Both conserved end residues are part of each CDR3. The D gene is left open where the match is weak. Clone size is stated in some rows and not others, as once, few, many or a class when expanded.

TGCAGTGCTAGAGCCCTAGGGGACAGCACAGATACGCAGTATTTT,CSARALGDSTDTQYF,.,TRBV20-1,.,TRBJ2-3
TGTGCCAGCAGCTACTATGAGGAGGATACGCAGTATTTT,CASSYYEEDTQYF,.,TRBV7-9,.,TRBJ2-3
TGTGCCACCAGCGAGAGTGTGACAGCCAAAAACATTCAGTACTTC,CATSESVTAKNIQYF,.,TRBV15,.,TRBJ2-4
TGTGCCAGCAGTCCGTCGCGGGGCCAAGAGACCCAGTACTTC,CASSPSRGQETQYF,.,TRBV28,many,TRBJ2-5
TGTGCCAGTAGTATAGTGGCGGGAGTCGGTTCTACCTACACAGATACGCAGTATTTT,CASSIVAGVGSTYTDTQYF,TRBD2,TRBV19,.,TRBJ2-3
TGTGCCAGCAGCCATCTATCTCGGAACACTGAAGCTTTCTTT,CASSHLSRNTEAFF,.,TRBV3-1,many,TRBJ1-1
TGCGCCAGCAGAGGAGACAGGTCCTACGAGCAGTACTTC,CASRGDRSYEQYF,.,TRBV5-1,.,TRBJ2-7
TGTGCCACCTCGGACAGCGGTAGATCCTACGAGCAGTACTTC,CATSDSGRSYEQYF,.,TRBV10-3,.,TRBJ2-7
TGTGCCAGCAGCTACTGGGACATATTCACAGATACGCAGTATTTT,CASSYWDIFTDTQYF,.,TRBV7-8,few,TRBJ2-3
TGCAGCGTTGTGGGATCGTACATGAACACTGAAGCTTTCTTT,CSVVGSYMNTEAFF,.,TRBV29-1,.,TRBJ1-1
TGTGCCGGCAGTTCCAGGGGCAATCAGCCCCAGCATTTT,CAGSSRGNQPQHF,.,TRBV27,many,TRBJ1-5
TGCAGTGCTATACCGGGACCAACCACCGGGGAGCTGTTTTTT,CSAIPGPTTGELFF,.,TRBV20-1,few,TRBJ2-2
TGTGCCAGCAAGCCTAGCGGTAGCACAGATACGCAGTATTTT,CASKPSGSTDTQYF,TRBD2,TRBV28,.,TRBJ2-3
TGTGCCAGCAACTTAAGGGGGCTGGGAGCGGGAATAAGGGAGCAGTACTTC,CASNLRGLGAGIREQYF,.,TRBV13,.,TRBJ2-7
TGTGCCAGCAGCCCCGGTTACACTGAAGCTTTCTTT,CASSPGYTEAFF,.,TRBV7-2,few,TRBJ1-1
TGTGCCAGCAGGAGAGCCCCTAGCGGGAATTCCTACAATGAGCAGTTCTTC,CASRRAPSGNSYNEQFF,TRBD2,TRBV6-1,.,TRBJ2-1
TGCGCCAGCAGCTTGCATCTGAACACTGAAGCTTTCTTT,CASSLHLNTEAFF,.,TRBV5-1,few,TRBJ1-1
TGTGCCAGCAGTCCATCCGGGACGAGGGACTCCTTGGAGCAGTACTTC,CASSPSGTRDSLEQYF,.,TRBV27,.,TRBJ2-7
TGTGCCAGCAGTGTGGACAGGGAGAACGAGCAGTACTTC,CASSVDRENEQYF,TRBD1,TRBV2,many,TRBJ2-7
TGCAGTGCTAGAGATCACCTATGGACTGTCAGCTCCTACGAGCAGTACTTC,CSARDHLWTVSSYEQYF,.,TRBV20-1,few,TRBJ2-7
TGTGCCAGCCTCGCTAGCGGGGCATACACAGATACGCAGTATTTT,CASLASGAYTDTQYF,TRBD2,TRBV25-1,once,TRBJ2-3
TGTGCCAGCAGTGCAAGACCTGATCTTGGGGTGAATGAAGCTTTCTTT,CASSARPDLGVNEAFF,.,TRBV6-1,many,TRBJ1-1
TGCAGCGTTGACGGGAGGCCCGGACAGCAGCAGTACTTC,CSVDGRPGQQQYF,.,TRBV29-1,.,TRBJ2-7
TGTGCCAGCAGCCAAGATGGGGGGGGACTCTATGGCTACACCTTC,CASSQDGGGLYGYTF,.,TRBV4-2,few,TRBJ1-2
TGTGCCAGCACCCTGATGGGGGCCGGCAATCAGCCCCAGCATTTT,CASTLMGAGNQPQHF,.,TRBV12-3/TRBV12-4,many,TRBJ1-5
TGTGCCAGCAGCCGCGGCACAGCGAAATACACCGGGGAGCTGTTTTTT,CASSRGTAKYTGELFF,.,TRBV11-3,.,TRBJ2-2
TGTGCCAGTAGTTACCCCGGACAGGGAAACCACGAGCAGCACTTC,CASSYPGQGNHEQHF,TRBD1,TRBV19,.,TRBJ2-7
TGTGCCAGCAGCTTAGAGCAGACCCAGTACTTC,CASSLEQTQYF,.,TRBV11-2,many,TRBJ2-5
TGCAGTGCTAGAGACTTAGCGGGAAGGACAGATACGCAGTATTTT,CSARDLAGRTDTQYF,TRBD2,TRBV20-1,.,TRBJ2-3
TGCAGTGCTAGAAGTCCGGGACTAGCGGGAGGGATCGGACGTGCCAAGACCCAGTACTTC,CSARSPGLAGGIGRAKTQYF,TRBD2,TRBV20-1,few,TRBJ2-5
TGTGCCAGCAGTTTCCTCTGGGAAAACACCATATATTTT,CASSFLWENTIYF,.,TRBV28,.,TRBJ1-3
TGTGCCAGCAGACAAGAGCTGAACACTGAAGCTTTCTTT,CASRQELNTEAFF,.,TRBV7-8,many,TRBJ1-1
TGTGCCAGCAGTTTTGCGGACAGGGCGTCCACTGAAGCTTTCTTT,CASSFADRASTEAFF,TRBD1,TRBV12-3/TRBV12-4,.,TRBJ1-1
TGTGCCAGCAGTTTGACGGAGGGTCAGCCCCAGCATTTT,CASSLTEGQPQHF,.,TRBV27,.,TRBJ1-5
TGTGCCAGCAGTCCGTTAGCGGGAGGGCTGAGTGAGCAGTACTTC,CASSPLAGGLSEQYF,TRBD2,TRBV27,few,TRBJ2-7
TGTGCCAGCAGTCGGGGACAGGGATCCCAAGAGACCCAGTACTTC,CASSRGQGSQETQYF,TRBD1,TRBV12-3/TRBV12-4,many,TRBJ2-5
TGCAGTGCGACCCCCCTAGCGGGAGGGAGGGACATTCAGTACTTC,CSATPLAGGRDIQYF,TRBD2,TRBV20-1,.,TRBJ2-4